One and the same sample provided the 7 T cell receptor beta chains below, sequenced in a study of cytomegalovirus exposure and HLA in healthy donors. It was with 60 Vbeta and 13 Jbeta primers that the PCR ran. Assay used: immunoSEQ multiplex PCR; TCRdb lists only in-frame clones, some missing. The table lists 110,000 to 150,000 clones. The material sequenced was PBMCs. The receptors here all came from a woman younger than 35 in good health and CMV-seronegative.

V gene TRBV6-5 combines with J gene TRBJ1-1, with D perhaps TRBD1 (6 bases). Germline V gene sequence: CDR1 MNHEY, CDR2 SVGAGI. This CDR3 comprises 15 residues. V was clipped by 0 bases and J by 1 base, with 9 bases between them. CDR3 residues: CASSYSPQGNTEAFF. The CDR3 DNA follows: TGTGCCAGCAGTTACTCGCCACAGGGGAACACTGAAGCTTTCTTT.

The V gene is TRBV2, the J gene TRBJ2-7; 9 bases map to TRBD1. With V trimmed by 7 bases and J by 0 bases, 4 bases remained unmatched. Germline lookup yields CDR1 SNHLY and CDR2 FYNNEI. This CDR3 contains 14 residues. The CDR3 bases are TGTGCCAGCATGGGACAGGGAAACTCCTACGAGCAGTACTTC. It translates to CASMGQGNSYEQYF.

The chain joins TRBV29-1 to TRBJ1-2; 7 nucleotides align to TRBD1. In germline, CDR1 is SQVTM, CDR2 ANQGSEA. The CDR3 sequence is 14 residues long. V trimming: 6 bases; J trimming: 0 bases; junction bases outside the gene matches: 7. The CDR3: CSVGTGEANYGYTF. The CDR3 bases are TGCAGCGTCGGCACAGGGGAAGCTAACTATGGCTACACCTTC.

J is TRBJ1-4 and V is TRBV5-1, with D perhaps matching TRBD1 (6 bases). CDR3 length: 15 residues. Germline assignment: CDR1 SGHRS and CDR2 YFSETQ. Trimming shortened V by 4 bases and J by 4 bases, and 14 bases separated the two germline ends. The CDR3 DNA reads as TGCGCCAGCAGCGCCCGGGACACAAGTAATGAAAAACTGTTTTTT. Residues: CASSARDTSNEKLFF.

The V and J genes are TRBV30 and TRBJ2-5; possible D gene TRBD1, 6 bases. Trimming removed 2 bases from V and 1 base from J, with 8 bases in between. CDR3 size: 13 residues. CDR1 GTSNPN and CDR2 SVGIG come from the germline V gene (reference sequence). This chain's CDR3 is CAWSKGVQETQYF. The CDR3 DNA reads TGTGCCTGGAGTAAGGGGGTCCAAGAGACCCAGTACTTC.

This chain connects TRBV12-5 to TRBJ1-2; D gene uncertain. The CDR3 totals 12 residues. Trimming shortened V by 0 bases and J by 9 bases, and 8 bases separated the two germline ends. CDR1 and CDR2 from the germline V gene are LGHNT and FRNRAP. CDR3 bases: TGTGCTAGTGGTTTGGTACCTAGCAGCTACACCTTC. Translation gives CASGLVPSSYTF.

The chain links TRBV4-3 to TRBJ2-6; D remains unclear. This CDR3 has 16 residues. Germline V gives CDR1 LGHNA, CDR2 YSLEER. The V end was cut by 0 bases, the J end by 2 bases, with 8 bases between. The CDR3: CASSQDLAAGANVLTF. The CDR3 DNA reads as TGCGCCAGCAGCCAAGATTTGGCTGCTGGGGCCAACGTCCTGACTTTC.